One T cell receptor (beta chain) is described in this entry. The antigen is undetermined. Amplification from RNA transcripts yielded the TCR beta CDR3 regions. RT-PCR in the first round used HTBI primers; a second-round multiplex PCR followed. Each CDR3 protein gets one entry after TCRdb re-called the multiplex PCR reads with MiXCR. The sample includes about 660,000 distinct CDR3 sequences, roughly 39% of them seen just once. The V and J ends lost 2 bases and 7 bases, in that order; junction bases with no gene match: 7. The CDR3 contains 14 residues. Germline values: CDR1 SGHVS, CDR2 FQNEAQ. This sample is part of a study of Graves' ophthalmopathy and Graves' hyperthyroidism. Study summary: Peripheral blood was gathered at the point of initial diagnosis, before any treatment started. Study-wide results and caveats: Between ophthalmopathy and stable hyperthyroidism, a 13-signature model drew a separation with approximately 87% sensitivity and 75% to 82% specificity.

The gene calls are TRBV7-8 and TRBJ2-7; 8 bases agree with TRBD2. This TCR derives from an adult man with Graves' ophthalmopathy. The sample consisted of peripheral blood. CDR3 sequence: CASSLLVAGGEQYF. CDR3 nucleotides: TGTGCCAGCAGCTTACTAGTTGCGGGGGGTGAGCAGTACTTC.